Listed below are T cell receptor beta chains from one sample, sequenced in a study of T cells in localized non-small cell lung cancer. Data came from immunoSEQ multiplex PCR; TCRdb stores just in-frame clones and leaves some out. This table has 1,800 or so clones, approximately 35% appearing once. This specimen consisted of lung tumor tissue, obtained before any cancer treatment. These receptors all stem from a female donor at least 60 years old with stage I lung adenocarcinoma. Both conserved end residues are part of each CDR3. A D gene is named only where the DNA matches it firmly. The size field is filled for only some rows; it gives once, few, many or a size class.

-	TRBV2	TRBJ1-1	few	TGTGCCAGGGAGCAATTATCGAACACTGAAGCTTTCTTT	CAREQLSNTEAFF
-	TRBV28	TRBJ2-7	-	TGTGCCAGCAGTTTATTGGGGGGCCCCATCTACGAGCAGTACTTC	CASSLLGGPIYEQYF
-	TRBV6-8	TRBJ1-3	medium-sized	TGTGCCAGCAGTTACTCCGGAAACACCATATATTTT	CASSYSGNTIYF
TRBD2	TRBV11-3	TRBJ2-7	few	TGTGCCAGCAGCTGGAAGGGACTAGCGGGAGCCCAAAGCTCCTACGAGCAGTACTTC	CASSWKGLAGAQSSYEQYF
-	TRBV19	TRBJ1-1	-	TGTGCCAGTAGTATAGATCAAAGACACTTAGAAGCTTTCTTT	CASSIDQRHLEAFF
-	TRBV9	TRBJ1-3	-	TGTGCCAGCAGCAGCCGGGACGGCGTGGCCACCATATATTTT	CASSSRDGVATIYF
-	TRBV19	TRBJ1-1	-	TGTGCCAGTAGTAGACAGCTGAACACTGAAGCTTTCTTT	CASSRQLNTEAFF
TRBD2	TRBV19	TRBJ2-3	-	TGTGCCAGTAGTCCGAGACTAGCTGATACGCAGTATTTT	CASSPRLADTQYF
-	TRBV14	TRBJ2-3	-	TGTGCCAGCAGCCGGGCGGGGGCCGGGGAAGATACGCAGTATTTT	CASSRAGAGEDTQYF
TRBD1	TRBV6-8	TRBJ2-7	-	TGTGCCAGCAGTTGGGACAGGACATCCTACGAGCAGTACTTC	CASSWDRTSYEQYF
-	TRBV30	TRBJ1-5	-	TGTGCCTGGAGTGTACGAGGGGATCAGCCCCAGCATTTT	CAWSVRGDQPQHF
-	TRBV19	TRBJ2-7	few	TGTGCCAGTAGTATAGGTGTAGAGATTGACTACGAGCAGTACTTC	CASSIGVEIDYEQYF
-	TRBV4-1	TRBJ2-5	few	TGCGCCAGCAGCTTTACGGGGGCAGAGACCCAGTACTTC	CASSFTGAETQYF
-	TRBV6-8	TRBJ1-1	few	TGTGCCAGCAGTCTTGACCCGGGGGGGACTGAAGCTTTCTTT	CASSLDPGGTEAFF
TRBD1	TRBV5-1	TRBJ1-1	once	TGCGCCAGCAGATCCGGACAGGGGTGGACTGAAGCTTTCTTT	CASRSGQGWTEAFF
-	TRBV6-8	TRBJ1-3	-	TGTGCCATCAGCGAGGGGTATTACTCTGGAAACACCATATATTTT	CAISEGYYSGNTIYF
TRBD2	TRBV14	TRBJ2-5	-	TGTGCCAGCAGCCGACTAGCGGGTGGAGAGACCCAGTACTTC	CASSRLAGGETQYF
TRBD1	TRBV11-3	TRBJ1-1	few	TGTGCCAGCAGGCCTGGAGGGGGCCGGGACACTGAAGCTTTCTTT	CASRPGGGRDTEAFF
-	TRBV6-8	TRBJ2-7	-	TGTGCCAGCAGTCCCCAGGACAGCAAGCAGTACTTC	CASSPQDSKQYF
-	TRBV23-1	TRBJ2-7	-	TGCGCCAGCAGTCAAAGTATTCAGGCGATCTCCTACGAGCAGTACTTC	CASSQSIQAISYEQYF
-	TRBV7-5	TRBJ1-3	few	TGTGCCAGCAGCTTGCACTTTAGCTCTGGAAACACCATATATTTT	CASSLHFSSGNTIYF
-	TRBV19	TRBJ2-6	-	TGTGCCAGTAGTGATCCAGGGGTTGGGGCCAACGTCCTGACTTTC	CASSDPGVGANVLTF
TRBD2	TRBV23-1	TRBJ2-2	-	TGCGCCAGCACACTAGCGGGGAACACCGGGGAGCTGTTTTTT	CASTLAGNTGELFF
TRBD1	TRBV9	TRBJ2-7	-	TGTGCCAGCACGCAGGGGGTGGGCGAGCAGTACTTC	CASTQGVGEQYF
TRBD1	TRBV9	TRBJ1-5	medium-sized	TGTGCCAGCAGCGCGTGGGGACAGCATCAGCCCCAGCATTTT	CASSAWGQHQPQHF
-	TRBV19	TRBJ2-7	-	TGTGCCAGTAGTATAGGGGCCGGAGAGCAGTACTTC	CASSIGAGEQYF
-	TRBV18	TRBJ1-5	-	TGTGCCAGCTCACCTCAAGGGTTTGGTCAGCCCCAGCATTTT	CASSPQGFGQPQHF
TRBD2	TRBV6-8	TRBJ2-3	few	TGTGCCAGCAGGGATAGCGGGGCCAGCACAGATACGCAGTATTTT	CASRDSGASTDTQYF
-	TRBV23-1	TRBJ2-2	-	TGCGCCAGCAGTCAATTTGGACCGTGCACCGGGGAGCTGTTTTTT	CASSQFGPCTGELFF